This T cell receptor (beta chain) came from a study of identical twins. Study-wide results and limits: High-abundance cord blood beta clonotypes had fewer insertions; memory repertoires showed none.

This clonotype was counted a few times. Its specificity is not known. This CDR3 is 17 amino acids long. The trim removed 2 bases at V and 9 bases at J, leaving 13 bases unmatched. Germline loops: CDR1 MNHEY, CDR2 SMNVEV (reference sequence). TCRdb fed the 5' RACE reads into MiXCR, producing one record per CDR3 protein. The sample yields 450,000 to 650,000 distinct CDR3 sequences, approximately 14% seen once. This same sample was also part of a study on yellow fever vaccine responses in identical twins.

The chain recombines TRBV27 with TRBJ2-2; 9 bases agree with TRBD2. Specimen: CD4+ T cells sorted from blood. The clonotype comes from a woman younger than 30 in good health. The CDR3: CASSLVSSGIPHRELFF. CDR3 nucleotide sequence: TGTGCCAGCAGTTTAGTTTCTAGCGGGATACCCCACCGGGAGCTGTTTTTT.